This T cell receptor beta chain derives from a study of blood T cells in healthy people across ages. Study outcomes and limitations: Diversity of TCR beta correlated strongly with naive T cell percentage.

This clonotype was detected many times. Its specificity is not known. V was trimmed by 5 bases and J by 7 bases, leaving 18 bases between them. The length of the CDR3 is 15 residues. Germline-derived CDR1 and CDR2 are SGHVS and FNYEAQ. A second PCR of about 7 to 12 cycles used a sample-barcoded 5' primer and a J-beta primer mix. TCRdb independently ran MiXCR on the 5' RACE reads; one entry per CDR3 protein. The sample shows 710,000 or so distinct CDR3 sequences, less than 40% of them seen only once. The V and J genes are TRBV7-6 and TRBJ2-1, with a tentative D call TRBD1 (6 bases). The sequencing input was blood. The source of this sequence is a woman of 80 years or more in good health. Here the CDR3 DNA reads TGTGCCAGCAGCCTAAACACAGGGTCAGGGAATGAGCAGTTCTTC. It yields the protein CASSLNTGSGNEQFF.